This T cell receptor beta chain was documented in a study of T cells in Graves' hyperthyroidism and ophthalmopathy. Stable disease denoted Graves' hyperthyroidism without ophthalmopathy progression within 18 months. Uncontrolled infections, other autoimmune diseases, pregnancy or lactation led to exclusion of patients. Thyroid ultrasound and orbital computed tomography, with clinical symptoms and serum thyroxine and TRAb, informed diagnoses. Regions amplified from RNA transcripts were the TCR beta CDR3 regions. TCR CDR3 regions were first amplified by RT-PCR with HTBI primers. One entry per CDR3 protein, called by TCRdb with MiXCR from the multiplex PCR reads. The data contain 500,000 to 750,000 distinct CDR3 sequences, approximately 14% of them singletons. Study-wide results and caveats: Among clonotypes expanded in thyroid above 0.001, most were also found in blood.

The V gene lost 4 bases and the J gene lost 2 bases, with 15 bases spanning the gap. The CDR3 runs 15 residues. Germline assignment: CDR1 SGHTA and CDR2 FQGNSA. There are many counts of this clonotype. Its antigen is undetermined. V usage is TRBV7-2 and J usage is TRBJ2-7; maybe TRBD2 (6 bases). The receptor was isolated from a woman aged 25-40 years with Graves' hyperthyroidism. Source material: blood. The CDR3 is CASSSRTGTPYEQYF. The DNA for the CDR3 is TGTGCCAGCAGCTCCAGAACCGGGACTCCCTACGAGCAGTACTTC. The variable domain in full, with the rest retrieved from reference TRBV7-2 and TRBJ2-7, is GAGVSQSPSNKVTEKGKDVELRCDPISGHTALYWYRQSLGQGLEFLIYFQGNSAPDKSGLPSDRFSAERTGGSVSTLTIQRTQQEDSAVYLCASSSRTGTPYEQYFGPGTRLTVT.